This TCR beta chain stems from a study of T cell responses to AZD1222 COVID-19 vaccine. CDR3 size: 16 residues. The ends were cut back, 3 bases at V and 0 bases at J, with 12 bases in the middle. The germline V gene encodes CDR1 SGHVS and CDR2 FQNEAQ. The data were produced by immunoSEQ multiplex PCR, yet TCRdb's version contains in-frame clones alone and is incomplete. The sample includes some 130,000 clones, approximately 86% of them seen just once. The rearrangement joins TRBV7-8 to TRBJ1-3, with D unresolved. The source material was peripheral blood, sampled 28 days after the second AZD1222 dose. The sequence was obtained from an adult who received the AZD1222 COVID-19 vaccine. CDR3 protein: CASSLYNYLSGNTIYF. CDR3 coding DNA: TGTGCCAGCAGCTTGTACAATTACCTCTCTGGAAACACCATATATTTT.